Below, 8 T cell receptor beta chains from the same sample are listed, as sequenced in a study of blood T cells in healthy people across ages. Then a second PCR, running about 6 to 11 cycles, was carried out with a sample-barcoded 5' primer and a J-beta primer mix. TCRdb fed the 5' RACE reads into MiXCR, producing one record per CDR3 protein. The table shows hundreds of thousands of distinct CDR3 sequences, with about 42% occurring only once. Sequenced input: blood. Source of these receptors: a man aged 60 to 75 in good health.

CDR3 sequence (DNA): TGCGCCAGCAGCTTGGCCGCCCTCCTTACAGGTAGCCAAGAGACCCAGTACTTC. It codes for CASSLAALLTGSQETQYF. The chain employs TRBV5-1 and TRBJ2-5; D may be TRBD1 (5 bases). V was pared by 0 bases and J by 1 base, with 19 bases between. CDR1 is SGHRS and CDR2 is YFSETQ in the germline V gene. This CDR3 is built from 18 residues.

The V gene is TRBV5-1, the J gene TRBJ2-3; no firm D call. Germline V gives CDR1 SGHRS, CDR2 YFSETQ. V was pared by 1 base and J by 3 bases, with 9 bases between. CDR3 length equals 14 residues. The CDR3 nucleotides read TGCGCCAGCAGCTTGTGGACCCTGACAGATACGCAGTATTTT. It is translated as CASSLWTLTDTQYF.

The gene calls are TRBV20-1 and TRBJ2-5, with D perhaps given as TRBD1 or TRBD2 (5 bases each). V was clipped by 5 bases and J by 2 bases, with 21 bases between them. Germline V CDR1 and CDR2: DFQATT, SNEGSKA (reference sequence). The CDR3 extends over 16 amino acids. The DNA for the CDR3 is TGCAGTGCTGGACGGCTTTATGGGGACGCGCAAGAGACCCAGTACTTC. Translation: CSAGRLYGDAQETQYF.

This clonotype has more than one count but fewer than ten. The rearrangement links TRBV6-5 to TRBJ2-7; D might be TRBD1 (6 bases). V gave up 0 bases and J gave up 5 bases, with 8 bases separating them. CDR1 and CDR2 (germline): MNHEY, SVGAGI. The CDR3 extends over 13 amino acids. The CDR3 spells CASSYSWGHEQYF. CDR3 in DNA: TGTGCCAGCAGTTACTCGTGGGGGCACGAGCAGTACTTC.

This clonotype was seen only a few times. V is TRBV18 and J is TRBJ2-7; possibly TRBD1 for D (5 bases). This CDR3 comprises 14 residues. CDR1 and CDR2 (germline): KGHSH, LQKENI. V lost 4 bases and J 5 bases, leaving 15 bases between the germline ends. The CDR3 loop reads CASSLLGQGDEQYF. As DNA, the CDR3 is TGTGCCAGCTCACTCCTCGGGCAGGGTGACGAGCAGTACTTC.

The V and J genes are TRBV7-2 and TRBJ2-3; the D gene could be TRBD1 or TRBD2 (5 bases each). Germline loops: CDR1 SGHTA, CDR2 FQGNSA. The CDR3 spans 13 residues. V lost 5 bases and J lost 6, with 12 bases in between. This CDR3 reads CASSVGRRDTQYF. The DNA for the CDR3 is TGTGCCAGCAGCGTGGGGCGGAGGGATACGCAGTATTTT.

V is TRBV28 and J is TRBJ1-4; 7 bases are shared with TRBD1. With 5 bases clipped from V and 1 base from J, the junction kept 4 bases outside the gene matches. The CDR3 totals 15 residues. From germline, CDR1 is MDHEN and CDR2 SYDVKM. The CDR3 nucleotides read TGTGCCAGCAGTCCAGACAGGGTAACTAATGAAAAACTGTTTTTT. It specifies CASSPDRVTNEKLFF.

The chain joins TRBV9 to TRBJ2-7, with D tentatively TRBD1 or TRBD2 (6 bases each). Germline CDR1 is SGDLS and CDR2 is YYNGEE. V was pared by 3 bases and J by 6 bases, with 19 bases between. This CDR3 contains 15 residues. CDR3 coding DNA: TGTGCCAGCAGCGAGGGTTATAGGGGGGCGGGCGAGCAGTACTTC. Translation gives CASSEGYRGAGEQYF.